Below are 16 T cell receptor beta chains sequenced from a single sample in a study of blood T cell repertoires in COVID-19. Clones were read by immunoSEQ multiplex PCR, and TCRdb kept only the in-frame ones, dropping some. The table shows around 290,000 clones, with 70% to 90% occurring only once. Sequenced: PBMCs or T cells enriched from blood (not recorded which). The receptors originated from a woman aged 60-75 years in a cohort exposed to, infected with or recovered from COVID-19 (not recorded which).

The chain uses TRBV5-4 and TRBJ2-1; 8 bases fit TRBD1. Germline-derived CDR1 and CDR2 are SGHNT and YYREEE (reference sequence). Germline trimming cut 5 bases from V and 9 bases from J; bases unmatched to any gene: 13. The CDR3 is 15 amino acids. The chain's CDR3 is CASSSMTDRGGEQFF. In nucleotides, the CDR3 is TGTGCCAGCAGTTCCATGACCGACAGGGGAGGTGAGCAGTTCTTC.

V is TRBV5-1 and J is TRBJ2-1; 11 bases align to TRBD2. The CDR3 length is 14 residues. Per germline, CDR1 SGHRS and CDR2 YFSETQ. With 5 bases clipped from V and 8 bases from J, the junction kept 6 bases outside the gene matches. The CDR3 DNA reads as TGCGCCAGCAGTTTGACTAGCGGGGCGGATGAGCAGTTCTTC. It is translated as CASSLTSGADEQFF. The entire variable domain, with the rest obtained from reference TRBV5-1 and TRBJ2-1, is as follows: KAGVTQTPRYLIKTRGQQVTLSCSPISGHRSVSWYQQTPGQGLQFLFEYFSETQRNKGNFPGRFSGRQFSNSRSEMNVSTLELGDSALYLCASSLTSGADEQFFGPGTRLTVL.

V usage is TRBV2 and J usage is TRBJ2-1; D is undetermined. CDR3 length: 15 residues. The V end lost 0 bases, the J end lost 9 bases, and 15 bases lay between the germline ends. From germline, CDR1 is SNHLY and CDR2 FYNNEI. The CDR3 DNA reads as TGTGCCAGCAGTGAAGCCCTCTTAGTTATCGGTGAGCAGTTCTTC. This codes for CASSEALLVIGEQFF.

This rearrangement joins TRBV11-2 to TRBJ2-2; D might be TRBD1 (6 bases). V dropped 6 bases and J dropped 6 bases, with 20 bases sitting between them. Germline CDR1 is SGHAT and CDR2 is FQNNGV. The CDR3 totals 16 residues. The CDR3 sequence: CASRTIRGKGSGELFF. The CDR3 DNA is TGTGCCAGCAGAACAATAAGGGGGAAGGGCTCCGGGGAGCTGTTTTTT.

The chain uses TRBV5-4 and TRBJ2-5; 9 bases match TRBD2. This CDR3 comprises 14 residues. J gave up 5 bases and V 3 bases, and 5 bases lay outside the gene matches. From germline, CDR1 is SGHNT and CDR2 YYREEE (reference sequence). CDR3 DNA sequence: TGTGCCAGCAGCTCAGCGGGAGGAGTGGAGACCCAGTACTTC. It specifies CASSSAGGVETQYF.

The CDR3 nucleotides read TGTGCCAGCAGCTCCGAATTTAGGACAAATGGCTACACCTTC. Protein: CASSSEFRTNGYTF. The chain carries TRBV7-9 and TRBJ1-2; the D gene is possibly TRBD1 (5 bases). The CDR3 is 14 amino acids. With 4 bases removed from V and 6 bases from J, the gap between germline ends came to 15 bases. Germline V lookup: CDR1 SEHNR, CDR2 FQNEAQ (reference sequence).

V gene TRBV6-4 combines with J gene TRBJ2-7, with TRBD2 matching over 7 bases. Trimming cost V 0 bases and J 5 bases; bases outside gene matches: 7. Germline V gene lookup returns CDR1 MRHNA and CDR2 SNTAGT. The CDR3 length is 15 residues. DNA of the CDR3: TGTGCCAGCAGTGACTCGGCGGGAGCGGGGAACGAGCAGTACTTC. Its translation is CASSDSAGAGNEQYF.

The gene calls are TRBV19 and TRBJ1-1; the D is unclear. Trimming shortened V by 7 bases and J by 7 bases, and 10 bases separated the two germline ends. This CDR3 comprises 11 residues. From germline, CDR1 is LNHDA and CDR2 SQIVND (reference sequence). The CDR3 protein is CASKSYIEAFF. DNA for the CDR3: TGTGCCAGTAAGTCTTACATTGAAGCTTTCTTT.

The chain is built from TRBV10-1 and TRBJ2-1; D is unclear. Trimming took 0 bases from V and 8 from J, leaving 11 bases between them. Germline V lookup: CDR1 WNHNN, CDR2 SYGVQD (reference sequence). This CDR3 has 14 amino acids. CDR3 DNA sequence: TGCGCCAGCAGTGAGTCAATCGTGGCCGATGAGCAGTTCTTC. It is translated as CASSESIVADEQFF.

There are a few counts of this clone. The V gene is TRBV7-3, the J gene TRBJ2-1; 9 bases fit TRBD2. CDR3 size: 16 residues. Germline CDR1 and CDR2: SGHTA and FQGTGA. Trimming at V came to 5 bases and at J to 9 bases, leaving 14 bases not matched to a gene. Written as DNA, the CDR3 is TGTGCCAGCAGCCCGATTTTGGGGACTAGCAAGACTGAGCAGTTCTTC. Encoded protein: CASSPILGTSKTEQFF.

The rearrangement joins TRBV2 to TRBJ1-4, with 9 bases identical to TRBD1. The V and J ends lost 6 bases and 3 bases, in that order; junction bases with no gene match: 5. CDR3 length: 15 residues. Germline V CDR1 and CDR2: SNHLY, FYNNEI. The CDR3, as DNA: TGTGCCAGCAGGGACAGGGGAGGGGCTAATGAAAAACTGTTTTTT. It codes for CASRDRGGANEKLFF.

The CDR3 reads CSTKRAGELFF. The CDR3 region has the DNA TGCAGCACTAAACGGGCCGGGGAGCTGTTTTTT. This chain uses TRBV20-1 with TRBJ2-2; no definite D call. The CDR3 contains 11 residues. Germline V gives CDR1 DFQATT, CDR2 SNEGSKA (reference sequence).

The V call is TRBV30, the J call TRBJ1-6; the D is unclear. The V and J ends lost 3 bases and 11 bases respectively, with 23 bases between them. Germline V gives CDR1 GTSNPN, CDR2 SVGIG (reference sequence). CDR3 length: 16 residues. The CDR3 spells CAWRGGPGRTYPPLHF. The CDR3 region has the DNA TGTGCCTGGAGAGGAGGGCCCGGTAGAACCTATCCACCCCTCCACTTT.

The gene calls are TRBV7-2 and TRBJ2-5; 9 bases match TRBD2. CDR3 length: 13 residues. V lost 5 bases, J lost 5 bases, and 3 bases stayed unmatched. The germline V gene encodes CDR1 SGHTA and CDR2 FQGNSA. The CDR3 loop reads CASSRGLAETQYF. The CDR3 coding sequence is TGTGCCAGCAGCCGAGGACTAGCGGAGACCCAGTACTTC.

In DNA, the CDR3 is TGTGCCAGCAGTTACTCGACTCTGGGCACTGAAGCTTTCTTT. It specifies CASSYSTLGTEAFF. This chain uses TRBV6-5 with TRBJ1-1; D not certain. Germline V CDR1 and CDR2: MNHEY, SVGAGI. The CDR3 totals 14 residues. Trimming removed 0 bases at V and 4 bases at J, with 9 bases between.

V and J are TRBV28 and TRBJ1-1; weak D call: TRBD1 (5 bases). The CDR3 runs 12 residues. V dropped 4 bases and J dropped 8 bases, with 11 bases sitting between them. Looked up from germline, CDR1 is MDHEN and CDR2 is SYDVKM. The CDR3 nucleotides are TGTGCCAGCAGTTCCCAGGGAATAGAAGCTTTCTTT. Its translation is CASSSQGIEAFF.